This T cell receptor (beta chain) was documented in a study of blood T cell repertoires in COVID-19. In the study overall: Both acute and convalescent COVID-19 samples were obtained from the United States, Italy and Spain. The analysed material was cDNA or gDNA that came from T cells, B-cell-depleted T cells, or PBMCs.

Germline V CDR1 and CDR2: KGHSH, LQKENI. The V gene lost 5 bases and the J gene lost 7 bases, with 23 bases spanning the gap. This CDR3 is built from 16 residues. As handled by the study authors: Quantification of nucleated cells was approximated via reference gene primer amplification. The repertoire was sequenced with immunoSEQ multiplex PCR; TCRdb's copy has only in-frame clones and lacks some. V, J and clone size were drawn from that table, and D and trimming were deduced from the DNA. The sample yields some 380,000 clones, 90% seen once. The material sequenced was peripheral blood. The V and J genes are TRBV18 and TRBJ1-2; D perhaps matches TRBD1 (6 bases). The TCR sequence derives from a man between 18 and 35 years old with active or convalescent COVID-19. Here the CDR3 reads CASSNGRDTVRGGYTF. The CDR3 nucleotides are TGTGCCAGCTCAAATGGCCGGGACACTGTGAGGGGTGGCTACACCTTC. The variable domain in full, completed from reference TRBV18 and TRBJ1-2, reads NAGVMQNPRHLVRRRGQEARLRCSPMKGHSHVYWYRQLPEEGLKFMVYLQKENIIDESGMPKERFSAEFPKEGPSILRIQQVVRGDSAAYFCASSNGRDTVRGGYTFGSGTRLTVV.